This entry is about one T cell receptor beta chain. The entry originates in a study of blood T cell repertoires in COVID-19. Study overall: Samples came from the United States, Italy and Spain, spanning acute and convalescent COVID-19. Sources were T cells, B-cell-depleted T cells, or PBMCs; the material itself was cDNA or gDNA.

Per the study methods: For nucleated cells, counts were estimated from reference gene primer amplification. Libraries were prepared by immunoSEQ multiplex PCR; TCRdb keeps only in-frame clonotypes and omits some of them. Clonal size and the V and J genes are those of that table, whereas D and trimming came from the DNA. This table holds about 300,000 clones, around 90% found once. V lost 6 bases and J lost 4; bases outside the gene matches: 3. The CDR3 extends over 13 amino acids. Germline CDR1 and CDR2: MRHNA and SNTAGT. The TCR was taken from a young man with active or convalescent COVID-19. This rearrangement joins TRBV6-4 to TRBJ2-3; TRBD2 matches at 8 bases. Material: peripheral blood. CDR3 coding DNA: TGTGCCAGCAGGCGCGGGAGGCCAGATACGCAGTATTTT. It yields the protein CASRRGRPDTQYF.